Listed here are 10 T cell receptor beta chains from one sample, sequenced in a study of shared clonotypes between healthy human individuals. Only in-frame clones appear in the TCRdb table, and some are missing; sequencing was by immunoSEQ multiplex PCR. The top ten clones hold 9.5% to 15% of a sample with 450,000 to 500,000 clones, around 85% of them seen once. The sequenced sample consisted of PBMCs. These TCRs come from a woman aged 35 to 49 in good health. Some clones in this sample may be carry-over from other donors' samples.

This CDR3 reads CARSLAGGLWEQYF. The CDR3 coding sequence is TGTGCCAGAAGCTTGGCCGGGGGGCTCTGGGAGCAGTACTTC. The gene calls are TRBV5-3 and TRBJ2-7; perhaps TRBD2 as D (7 bases). TRBV5-3 is an ORF, with its function uncertain. This CDR3 has 14 residues. Deletions cut 0 bases from V and 7 bases from J, with 14 bases between.

A note on this clone: A single base separates this from a much larger clone, so it may be a read error. V and J are TRBV6-5 and TRBJ2-7, with TRBD2 matching 8 bases. This CDR3 has 15 residues. Germline CDR1 is MNHEY and CDR2 is SVGAGI. V gave up 6 bases and J gave up 9 bases; unmatched junction bases: 16. CDR3 DNA: TGTGCCAGCAGACCCCCAAGCGGGAGATCGCACGGGCAGTACTTC. It codes for CASRPPSGRSHGQYF.

The chain has TRBV30 and TRBJ1-2; maybe TRBD1 (5 bases). Germline CDR1 reads GTSNPN; CDR2 reads SVGIG (reference sequence). The CDR3 runs 15 residues. The V end lost 1 base, the J end lost 8 bases, and 20 bases lay between the germline ends. CDR3 DNA sequence: TGTGCCTGGAGTGCCAGGCGTAGGGGCATGGGAGGCTACACCTTC. This gives the protein CAWSARRRGMGGYTF.

This clone was seen a handful of times. The rearrangement joins TRBV7-2 to TRBJ1-2, with 10 bases matching TRBD1. Germline-derived CDR1 and CDR2 are SGHTA and FQGNSA. This CDR3 spans 16 amino acids. Trimming cost V 2 bases and J 8 bases; bases outside gene matches: 11. As DNA, the CDR3 is TGTGCCAGCAGCTTACCCGGGACAGGGGAGGGCCCGGGCTACACCTTC. Residues: CASSLPGTGEGPGYTF.

The chain is built from TRBV12-2 and TRBJ2-7. TRBV12-2 is marked as a pseudogene. This CDR3 spans 13 amino acids. As DNA, the CDR3 is TGTGCAAGTCGCTTGCTGAAGGTACGGGAGCAGTACTTC. It encodes CASRLLKVREQYF.

As for this clone: Given a far larger clone just one base away, this is likely a sequencing read error. This rearrangement joins TRBV6-5 to TRBJ1-5; D not resolved. The germline V gene encodes CDR1 MNHEY and CDR2 SVGAGI. The CDR3 consists of 14 residues. CDR3 protein: CACSPSSGDQPQHF. The DNA for the CDR3 is TGTGCCTGCAGCCCCTCAAGTGGGGATCAGCCCCAGCATTTT.

This clone was seen a few times. V and J are TRBV28 and TRBJ1-4; 7 nucleotides match TRBD1. Germline CDR1 reads MDHEN; CDR2 reads SYDVKM. The CDR3 runs 16 residues. The V gene end was trimmed by 8 bases and the J gene end by 3 bases; junction bases not matched to a gene: 12. CDR3 sequence (DNA): TGTGCCAGCGGGAAGGCAGGGGGAAATTCTAATGAAAAACTGTTTTTT. It is translated as CASGKAGGNSNEKLFF.

This clone was picked up a small number of times. V usage is TRBV7-2 and J usage is TRBJ2-5; D is undetermined. V was clipped by 5 bases and J by 1 base, with 8 bases between them. CDR1 and CDR2 from the germline V gene are SGHTA and FQGNSA. There are 13 residues in the CDR3. CDR3 bases: TGTGCCAGCAGCGGCGTGATCCAAGAGACCCAGTACTTC. Its protein product is CASSGVIQETQYF.

This sequence joins TRBV14 and TRBJ2-5, with D perhaps matching TRBD1 (6 bases). Germline V gives CDR1 SGHDN, CDR2 FVKESK. The CDR3 contains 17 residues. The germline V and J ends were trimmed by 4 bases and 4 bases, with 22 bases remaining between them. The CDR3 region is CASSRAKAAGVTETQYF. The CDR3 DNA follows: TGTGCCAGCAGCCGAGCGAAGGCGGCAGGGGTTACAGAGACCCAGTACTTC. Full variable domain (rest looked up from reference TRBV14 and TRBJ2-5): EAGVTQFPSHSVIEKGQTVTLRCDPISGHDNLYWYRRVMGKEIKFLLHFVKESKQDESGMPNNRFLAERTGGTYSTLKVQPAELEDSGVYFCASSRAKAAGVTETQYFGPGTRLLVL.

This clone was picked up a small number of times. The chain carries TRBV28 and TRBJ1-5; D may be TRBD1 (6 bases). This CDR3 has 15 amino acids. CDR1 MDHEN and CDR2 SYDVKM come from the germline V gene. Trimming stripped 1 base from V and 7 bases from J, with 14 bases between. CDR3 nucleotides: TGTGCCAGCAGTTTATCCTCGGGGCAGGGGCAGCCCCAGCATTTT. It translates to CASSLSSGQGQPQHF.